The 28 T cell receptor beta chains presented below share a single source sample, sequenced in a study of early T cells in non-severe SARS-CoV-2 infection. Via MiXCR, TCRdb re-called the 5' RACE reads, giving one row per CDR3 protein. The sample has 95,000 to 150,000 distinct CDR3 sequences; 14% to 15% are singletons. The sequencing input was whole blood. The origin of the receptors is an adult who was a healthcare worker with PCR-confirmed SARS-CoV-2 infection or an uninfected control (not recorded which).

This rearrangement joins TRBV4-1 to TRBJ2-2; 7 bases are shared with TRBD2. J was trimmed by 4 bases and V by 2 bases; bases with no gene match: 7. The CDR3 runs 16 residues. The V gene's germline CDR1 is MGHRA and CDR2 YSYEKL. The CDR3 bases are TGCGCCAGCAGCCAACAGATTGGGAGGGGCACCGGGGAGCTGTTTTTT. Translation gives CASSQQIGRGTGELFF.

The chain recombines TRBV5-5 with TRBJ2-7, with 10 bases identical to TRBD1. Germline CDR1 SGHKS, CDR2 YYEKEE (reference sequence). CDR3 size: 15 residues. V was pared by 4 bases and J by 2 bases, with 6 bases of the junction left unmatched. The chain's CDR3 is CASSAVGTGAYEQYF. CDR3 DNA: TGTGCCAGCAGCGCGGTTGGGACAGGGGCCTACGAGCAGTACTTC. Together with reference TRBV5-5 and TRBJ2-7, the CDR3 gives the full variable domain: DAGVTQSPTHLIKTRGQQVTLRCSPISGHKSVSWYQQVLGQGPQFIFQYYEKEERGRGNFPDRFSARQFPNYSSELNVNALLLGDSALYLCASSAVGTGAYEQYFGPGTRLTVT.

The CDR3 here is CASSQDLPNTEAFF. The CDR3 DNA follows: TGTGCCAGCAGCCAAGATTTACCGAACACTGAAGCTTTCTTT. The chain links TRBV3-1 to TRBJ1-1; no clear D. The length of the CDR3 is 14 residues. V was pared by 0 bases and J by 1 base, with 6 bases between. Germline loops: CDR1 LGHDT, CDR2 YNNKEL (reference sequence). Using reference TRBV3-1 and TRBJ1-1 for the parts outside the CDR3, the full variable domain is DTAVSQTPKYLVTQMGNDKSIKCEQNLGHDTMYWYKQDSKKFLKIMFSYNNKELIINETVPNRFSPKSPDKAHLNLHINSLELGDSAVYFCASSQDLPNTEAFFGQGTRLTVV.

At least ten counts were recorded for this clonotype. The V gene is TRBV5-1, the J gene TRBJ1-1; D not resolved. The CDR3 is made up of 14 amino acids. The germline gives CDR1 SGHRS, CDR2 YFSETQ. V lost 5 bases, J lost 0 bases, and 11 bases lay in between. CDR3 amino acids: CASSRTLMNTEAFF. As DNA, the CDR3 is TGCGCCAGCAGTCGGACGCTCATGAACACTGAAGCTTTCTTT.

The sample holds a few counts of this clonotype. CDR3 nucleotides: TGTGCCAGCAGCCCCGGACAGATTCTTAACTATGGCTACACCTTC. Translating it yields CASSPGQILNYGYTF. The chain couples TRBV7-2 to TRBJ1-2; perhaps TRBD1 as D (6 bases). CDR3 length equals 15 residues. The germline V gene has CDR1 SGHTA and CDR2 FQGNSA. V lost 5 bases and J lost 1, with 14 bases in between.

The chain employs TRBV5-1 and TRBJ2-2; TRBD1 matches 9 bases. This CDR3 contains 15 residues. CDR1 and CDR2 (germline): SGHRS, YFSETQ. With 4 bases clipped from V and 5 bases from J, the junction kept 6 bases outside the gene matches. The CDR3 region is CASSGGTGSTGELFF. The CDR3, as DNA: TGCGCCAGCAGCGGCGGGACAGGGAGTACCGGGGAGCTGTTTTTT. Based on the CDR3 plus reference TRBV5-1 and TRBJ2-2, the full variable domain is KAGVTQTPRYLIKTRGQQVTLSCSPISGHRSVSWYQQTPGQGLQFLFEYFSETQRNKGNFPGRFSGRQFSNSRSEMNVSTLELGDSALYLCASSGGTGSTGELFFGEGSRLTVL.

This clonotype was detected only a few times. The chain employs TRBV4-2 and TRBJ1-6; 9 bases align to TRBD1. Germline CDR1 is LGHNA and CDR2 is YNFKEQ. The CDR3 has 15 amino acids. After removal of 0 bases from V and 7 bases from J, the junction contained 1 base not matched to a gene. CDR3 protein: CASSQDGQGNSPLHF. Written as DNA, the CDR3 is TGTGCCAGCAGCCAAGATGGACAGGGGAATTCACCCCTCCACTTT.

V usage is TRBV7-9 and J usage is TRBJ2-2; D call uncertain. This CDR3 is built from 14 residues. Germline V gene lookup returns CDR1 SEHNR and CDR2 FQNEAQ (reference sequence). Trimming removed 5 bases at V and 4 bases at J, with 11 bases between. CDR3 in amino acids: CASSRQIVTGELFF. The CDR3 nucleotides read TGTGCCAGCAGCCGGCAGATCGTCACCGGGGAGCTGTTTTTT.

About this clonotype itself: The junction departs from germline at one end; a sequencing error may be responsible. V gene TRBV11-3 combines with J gene TRBJ2-1; possible D gene TRBD1, 5 bases. CDR3 size: 15 residues. The germline CDR1 and CDR2 sequences are SGHNT and YENEEA. CDR3 bases: TGTGCCAGCAGCCTGTCATCAGGGATCTACAATGAACAGTTCTTC. It encodes CASSLSSGIYNEQFF.

V and J are TRBV27 and TRBJ2-3, with D maybe TRBD1 (6 bases). CDR1 MNHEY and CDR2 SMNVEV come from the germline V gene (reference sequence). The V and J ends lost 3 bases and 5 bases respectively, with 12 bases between them. This CDR3 is 14 amino acids long. CDR3 sequence reads: CASSLWGPGDTQYF. The DNA for the CDR3 is TGTGCCAGCAGTTTGTGGGGGCCGGGAGATACGCAGTATTTT.

The chain links TRBV20-1 to TRBJ2-1; 13 bases fit TRBD2. The V and J ends lost 6 bases and 0 bases, in that order; junction bases with no gene match: 11. Germline CDR1 is DFQATT and CDR2 is SNEGSKA (reference sequence). CDR3 length: 18 amino acids. The CDR3 sequence is CSARGTSGERSSYNEQFF. In DNA form, the CDR3 reads TGCAGTGCCCGAGGGACTAGCGGGGAAAGAAGCTCCTACAATGAGCAGTTCTTC.

This clonotype was detected only once. The chain recombines TRBV18 with TRBJ2-3; tentatively, D is TRBD1 (6 bases). Germline V gives CDR1 KGHSH, CDR2 LQKENI. CDR3 size: 12 residues. Between the trimmed V and J ends, which lost 5 bases and 6 bases, there was a span of 9 bases. This chain's CDR3 is CASSRGSDTQYF. The CDR3 DNA follows: TGTGCCAGCTCAAGGGGGTCTGATACGCAGTATTTT.

The V call is TRBV12-3 or TRBV12-4, the J call TRBJ2-6; D is possibly TRBD1 or TRBD2 (5 bases each). The CDR3 is 17 residues long. V lost 1 base and J 0 bases, leaving 10 bases between the germline ends. The CDR3 DNA reads TGTGCCAGCAGTTTAGTAGGGACGGTCTCTGGGGCCAACGTCCTGACTTTC. Translation: CASSLVGTVSGANVLTF.

The rearrangement links TRBV10-3 to TRBJ2-3; possible D gene TRBD1, 7 bases. Germline V gene lookup returns CDR1 ENHRY and CDR2 SYGVKD. V was clipped by 4 bases and J by 1 base, with 9 bases between them. This CDR3 has 14 amino acids. The CDR3 reads CAISGGTGTDTQYF. The CDR3 region has the DNA TGTGCCATCAGTGGCGGGACAGGCACAGATACGCAGTATTTT.

This clonotype was observed a handful of times. V usage is TRBV6-1 and J usage is TRBJ1-1; D is ambiguous. Germline lookup yields CDR1 MNHNS and CDR2 SASEGT. This CDR3 spans 13 amino acids. Trimming took 6 bases from V and 4 from J, leaving 12 bases between them. The CDR3 DNA follows: TGTGCCAGCAGATCGGACGGAGTCACTGAAGCTTTCTTT. It codes for CASRSDGVTEAFF.

There are a few counts of this clonotype. This sequence joins TRBV12-3 or TRBV12-4 and TRBJ1-6; D is uncertain. CDR3 length equals 15 residues. Between the trimmed V and J ends, which lost 7 bases and 11 bases, there was a span of 21 bases. The CDR3 protein is CASIRSGVAEAPLHF. The CDR3 coding sequence is TGTGCCAGCATCCGAAGCGGGGTCGCCGAGGCACCCCTCCACTTT.

The chain is built from TRBV18 and TRBJ2-7; TRBD2 agrees at 7 bases. After removal of 2 bases from V and 0 bases from J, the junction contained 7 bases not matched to a gene. Germline lookup yields CDR1 KGHSH and CDR2 LQKENI. This CDR3 comprises 16 residues. The CDR3 reads CASSPSTSGASYEQYF. The CDR3 bases are TGTGCCAGCTCACCATCCACAAGCGGGGCCTCCTACGAGCAGTACTTC.

This clonotype was observed a few times. The chain couples TRBV7-2 to TRBJ2-5, with 7 bases identical to TRBD2. The CDR3 spans 15 residues. The V gene end was trimmed by 3 bases and the J gene end by 1 base; junction bases not matched to a gene: 5. CDR1 SGHTA and CDR2 FQGNSA come from the germline V gene. DNA of the CDR3: TGTGCCAGCAGCTTGGGAGGCGGGGGCCAAGAGACCCAGTACTTC. Protein product: CASSLGGGGQETQYF.

In this sample, this clonotype turned up a few times. The rearrangement uses TRBV6-6 and TRBJ1-2; D call uncertain. Germline CDR1 MNHNY, CDR2 SVGAGI (reference sequence). CDR3 length: 12 residues. Trimming left V 4 bases short and J 2 bases short, with 5 bases between. CDR3 protein: CASSSMNYGYTF. The CDR3 nucleotides are TGTGCCAGCAGTTCGATGAACTATGGCTACACCTTC.

The chain recombines TRBV5-1 with TRBJ2-2, with 10 nucleotides matching TRBD2. V was clipped by 4 bases and J by 4 bases; unmatched bases: 4. The CDR3 is 15 residues long. Looked up from germline, CDR1 is SGHRS and CDR2 is YFSETQ. The CDR3 region is CASSRASGGTGELFF. DNA for the CDR3: TGCGCCAGCAGCCGTGCTAGCGGGGGCACCGGGGAGCTGTTTTTT.

The chain joins TRBV25-1 to TRBJ2-7; D ambiguous. The CDR3 has 15 residues. V gave up 2 bases and J gave up 3 bases, with 14 bases separating them. Germline CDR1 reads MGHDK; CDR2 reads SYGVNS. The CDR3, as DNA: TGTGCCAGCAGTGAAAGTATGGGCAGAAGCTACGAGCAGTACTTC. Translated, it gives CASSESMGRSYEQYF.

The chain uses TRBV5-4 and TRBJ2-2; 9 bases are shared with TRBD1. With 3 bases clipped from V and 2 bases from J, the junction kept 5 bases outside the gene matches. The CDR3 runs 16 residues. Germline V lookup: CDR1 SGHNT, CDR2 YYREEE (reference sequence). The CDR3 region is CASSSRTGANTGELFF. In DNA, the CDR3 is TGTGCCAGCAGCTCCCGGACAGGGGCAAACACCGGGGAGCTGTTTTTT.

This clonotype came up a few times. The chain uses TRBV6-6 and TRBJ2-5; D unresolved. CDR3 length: 11 amino acids. Germline-derived CDR1 and CDR2 are MNHNY and SVGAGI (reference sequence). V dropped 11 bases and J dropped 5 bases, with 12 bases sitting between them. DNA for the CDR3: TGTGCCTGTTCGTCCGCGGAGACCCAGTACTTC. Translation: CACSSAETQYF.

This clonotype has ten or more counts. The V gene is TRBV11-2, the J gene TRBJ2-5; D could derive from TRBD1 or TRBD2 (5 bases each). Per germline, CDR1 SGHAT and CDR2 FQNNGV. This CDR3 is 17 amino acids long. Trimming pared 4 bases from V and 5 bases from J, leaving 23 bases between. CDR3 DNA sequence: TGTGCCAGCAGCTCAGGCCAGACGGGGTACGGGGCCGAGACCCAGTACTTC. This codes for CASSSGQTGYGAETQYF.

This chain joins TRBV2 and TRBJ2-7; unclear D gene. Germline loops: CDR1 SNHLY, CDR2 FYNNEI. Trimming shortened V by 9 bases and J by 6 bases, and 12 bases separated the two germline ends. This CDR3 has 11 amino acids. CDR3 region: CASIEVREQYF. The CDR3 DNA reads TGTGCCAGTATTGAAGTACGCGAGCAGTACTTC.

The V gene is TRBV29-1, the J gene TRBJ1-1; D remains unclear. Deletions cut 3 bases from V and 0 bases from J, with 8 bases between. Germline CDR1 and CDR2: SQVTM and ANQGSEA. CDR3 length: 13 amino acids. The CDR3, as DNA: TGCAGCGTTGAGGTACCCTTGAACACTGAAGCTTTCTTT. Amino acids: CSVEVPLNTEAFF.

The rearrangement links TRBV7-6 to TRBJ1-3; no reliable D call. The CDR3 totals 16 residues. Trimming took off 2 bases at V and 2 bases at J, with 13 bases between the two ends. CDR1 and CDR2 from the germline V gene are SGHVS and FNYEAQ. CDR3 DNA sequence: TGTGCCAGCAGCTTATCCCAGGCCCTTCCTGGAAACACCATATATTTT. This codes for CASSLSQALPGNTIYF.

The V and J genes are TRBV4-1 and TRBJ1-4, with 9 bases lining up with TRBD1. CDR3 length: 15 amino acids. The germline gives CDR1 MGHRA, CDR2 YSYEKL. Trimming took 4 bases from V and 4 from J; bases not matched to a gene: 4. The CDR3 bases are TGCGCCAGCAGCCGTGGGACAGGGAGTAATGAAAAACTGTTTTTT. Protein product: CASSRGTGSNEKLFF.